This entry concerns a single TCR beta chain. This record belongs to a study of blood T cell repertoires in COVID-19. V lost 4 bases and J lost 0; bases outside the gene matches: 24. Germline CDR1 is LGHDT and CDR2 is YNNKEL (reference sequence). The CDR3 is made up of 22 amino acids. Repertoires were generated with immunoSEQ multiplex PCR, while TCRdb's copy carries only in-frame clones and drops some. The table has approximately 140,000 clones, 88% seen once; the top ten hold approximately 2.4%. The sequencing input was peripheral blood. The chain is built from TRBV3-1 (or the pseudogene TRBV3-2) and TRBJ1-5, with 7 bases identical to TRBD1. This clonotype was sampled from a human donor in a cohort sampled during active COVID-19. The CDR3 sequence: CASSPNSIPRETGNYSNQPQHF. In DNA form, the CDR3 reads TGTGCCAGCAGCCCCAACTCTATACCCCGTGAGACAGGGAACTATAGCAATCAGCCCCAGCATTTT.